This TCR beta chain was captured in a study of cytomegalovirus exposure and HLA in healthy donors (dated 2017 in TCRdb). Study-wide context: According to an earlier analysis of 587 of the donors, 200 million or so T cells yielded some 120 million unique TCR beta sequences and about 280 Gb of sequence data. Roughly 300 gigabases of sequencing data and approximately 85 million unique TCR sequences were included in an early release covering roughly 600 HLA-typed donors. Of the roughly 400 genotyped donors, approximately 80% fell in the genetic ancestry cluster associated with self-reported Caucasian donors. The study aimed to test whether cataloging public T cell receptors could reveal signatures of past pathogen exposure. The study profiled the T cell repertoires of 500 to 800 subjects by immunosequencing and related them to cytomegalovirus serostatus. Along with the approximately 650-subject first cohort, a separate validation cohort of around 120 different subjects was used. The study combined high-throughput TCR immunosequencing, statistical association of individual TCRs with disease status, and machine learning to predict cytomegalovirus infection status. A later analysis re-analyzed previously published TCR beta repertoires from 650 to 800 donors and added high-resolution HLA genotyping to study TCR occurrence patterns. The later analysis used no new phenotypic data to find candidate immune exposures, relying instead on TCR beta sequences and their occurrence across donors. An earlier analysis of some 500 of the donors applied high-throughput TCR beta sequencing to assess whether each TCR beta V gene segment acted as functional or pseudogenic. Donor age, sex, ethnicity and CMV serostatus were compiled alongside the repertoire data. A later genetic analysis took genome-wide SNP genotypes for about 60% of the roughly 670 donors and used that subset as a discovery cohort. All discovery cohort repertoires had been generated using a single sequencing platform. Both class I and class II loci were covered by HLA typing, at four-digit resolution. Typing coverage differed by locus: A, B, C, DRB1 and DQB1 were typed in about 620-640 donors, DQA1 in approximately 520, DPA1 in around 600, and DPB1 in around 490. Roughly 5 DR-DQ haplotypes were handled as single units for association and clustering, since linkage in the cohort was strong. Among some 400 genotyped donors of the cohort, an average of approximately 200,000 unique TCR beta nucleotide sequences was sequenced per donor, of which 15% to 20% were non-productive. Points the paper makes about the study in general: Assigning TCR associations to individual alleles was difficult when HLA alleles, especially DR and DQ, strongly co-occurred. Sequencing depth was assumed to be roughly uniform across donors in the presence/absence analyses, though that assumption may not hold. A later genetic analysis associated a missense DCLRE1C variant with V-gene and J-gene trimming of TCR beta chains, and an independent cohort replicated the association. A further reported finding was that TCR beta sequences accurately predicted the HLA-A and HLA-B alleles for most subjects in the first cohort. A later analysis reported that several top co-occurrence clusters appeared linked to parvovirus B19, influenza, CMV and Epstein-Barr virus. The 87-base-pair reads could not distinguish some IMGT-functional V segments, including TRBV6-2 and TRBV6-3, so those segments were excluded. The authors suggested that the approach could potentially be generalized to other disease states and immunological phenotypes. A later analysis found that HLA-associated TCR beta chains were more clonally expanded and had lower generation probabilities than equally common non-associated chains. At a false discovery rate of 0.05, a later analysis linked under 20,000 TCR beta sequences to specific HLA alleles. Only TCR beta chains were sequenced in this cohort, and the absence of alpha or paired-chain data limited detectable features. The only immune exposure information available for the cohort was CMV serostatus. In an earlier analysis of approximately 600 of the donors, most TCR beta V segments were observed in productive rearrangements about 87% or about 30% of the time, broadly matching IMGT annotations. Most CMV-associated TCR beta chains appeared to be HLA-restricted in a later analysis, and the HLA associations seemed to be driven largely by CMV exposure. In a later analysis, TCR association rates were found to vary across HLA loci, with the most associated TCRs seen for DRB1 alleles and the fewest for HLA-C alleles. Cytomegalovirus status was reported to be diagnosed by the classifier with high specificity and sensitivity in both the original and validation cohorts. A group of highly shared sequence variants was considered likely to be a technical artifact of the sequencing pipeline. HLA typing was unavailable for some donors at each locus, so association tests used only the typed subset. Across donors, most TCR sequences were observed very rarely, whereas some public TCRs were present in many individuals. A later genetic analysis reported fewer N-insertions in productive TCRs among donors in an Asian-associated ancestry cluster than the roughly 700-donor mean. The study listed 164 TCR beta chains as associated with cytomegalovirus. Because counts were too low, seventeen rarely observed V segments, including chromosome 9 orphons, were excluded from the earlier analysis of under 650 of the donors. A few of the identified cytomegalovirus-associated TCR beta chains were confirmed in vitro to be specific for cytomegalovirus antigens. Linkage disequilibrium might explain the correlated functional status among segregating V segments, but an unknown experimental factor could not be ruled out.

In total, about 650 healthy bone marrow donors made up the cohort. Cohort members were all nominally healthy when sampled, although unrecorded immune exposures were likely present. The donor was CMV seronegative and was included in the group of a few hundred seronegative cohort members. Each donor provided a peripheral blood sample, and peripheral blood mononuclear cells were used for TCR beta sequencing. The Qiagen DNeasy Blood Extraction Kit was used to extract genomic DNA from the blood cell samples. In the case of this clone: Its target antigen remains unknown. No base qualities exist here, and no much larger clone lies one base off it.

The CDR3 runs 15 residues from the cysteine to the phenylalanine. The sequence is cut down to CDR3 DNA, 45 bases in frame from base 1. The junction shows trimming of 3 bases on V and 4 bases on J, and the gene matches do not reach 6 bases of it. Taken from the germline V gene, the CDR1 and CDR2 loops are SGHRS and YFSETQ. Library prep was done by the immunoSEQ multiplex PCR assay. The multiplex PCR relied on a mix of 60 forward primers for TCR Vbeta segments and 13 reverse primers for TCR Jbeta segments. The CDR3 region of rearranged TCR beta genes was amplified from genomic DNA by a multiplex PCR assay. Amplified TCR beta libraries were sequenced as 87-base-pair reads on the Illumina HiSeq System. On the authors' methods: Across the 600 to 700 repertoires, a later analysis counted tens of millions of unique TCR beta chains, roughly 11 million of which were shared by at least two donors. To remove PCR and sequencing errors, raw reads were error-corrected and collapsed into unique sequences using a nearest-neighbor algorithm that merged closely related sequences. V, D and J gene segments were assigned by aligning CDR3 sequences to IMGT reference sequences. For a sequence to be retained, at least a six-nucleotide match to both a V gene segment and a J gene segment was required. A rearrangement counted as productive if the CDR3 had no stop codons and remained in frame with V and J, and every other rearrangement counted as non-productive. Following IMGT convention, CDR3 was defined as the stretch from the second conserved V-encoded cysteine to the conserved J-encoded phenylalanine. The earlier analysis of about 530 of the donors excluded any sequence lacking an unambiguous match to a single V gene segment. In an earlier analysis of several hundred of the donors, V segments were called functional above 56.7% productive rearrangements and were called segregating when the between-donor standard deviation exceeded 5%. A statistical classification framework was developed to diagnose cytomegalovirus status using the catalog of TCR beta chain sequences. A later analysis assigned V and J genes by comparing TCR nucleotide sequences with IMGT/GENE-DB human TR gene sequences. A later analysis assigned CDR3 sequences and most-parsimonious VDJ recombination scenarios with the TCRdist pipeline. In a later analysis, each TCR beta chain was defined by its CDR3 amino acid sequence together with its V-gene family, and reads lacking a unique V-gene family were excluded. As a way to deal with suspected cross-contamination and a sequencing artifact, a later analysis dropped under 600 nucleotide sequences that were highly shared and had low generation probability. In a later analysis, a clonal expansion index was calculated for each public chain from normalized within-repertoire ranks of inferred template counts. In a later analysis, generation probabilities were computed with a VDJ recombination model fitted to out-of-frame rearrangements, and the resulting probabilities were checked against IGoR. A later analysis scored TCR-TCR, TCR-HLA and TCR-CMV co-occurrence with hypergeometric tests, applying a repertoire-size bias correction to TCR pairs. A later analysis estimated false discovery rates by permuting HLA or CMV assignments 20 times. In a later analysis, co-occurring TCRs were grouped using DBSCAN, and TCRdist sequence similarity was added for clustering within HLA-allele-positive subsets. Repertoires with fewer than 30,000 or more than 120,000 public chains were left out of co-occurrence clustering, as were about five repertoires with anomalous nucleotide sharing. TCRdb carries this immuneACCESS record with in-frame sequences only. Its versions omit some clonotypes, under half of them owing to an unresolved V gene in the studies checked, with the rest unexplained. V and J calls and clone size are copied from that table; D and trimming were computed from the DNA. In this sample the table shows about 200,000 clones, more than 65% of which occur a single time. The ten top clones hold around 1.7% of the sample.

Material for sequencing was PBMCs. Recombination linked TRBV5-1 to TRBJ2-7, with 11 bases aligning to TRBD2. The receptor was derived from a man aged 45 to 65 in good health and CMV-seronegative. In nucleotide form, the sequence is TGCGCCAGCAGCTCGGGGACTAGCGGTATATACGAGCAGTACTTC. It encodes CASSSGTSGIYEQYF.